Shown below are 15 T cell receptor beta chains from a single sample sequenced in a study of neurological immune-mediated disorders. TCRdb processed the 5' RACE reads anew with MiXCR; each CDR3 protein has one entry. In the table there are 40,000 to 55,000 distinct CDR3 sequences, 10% to 13% of which are singletons. The sample was PBMCs. The receptors were sampled from a woman in her forties with HTLV-1-associated myelopathy (HAM/TSP).

This clonotype was recorded many times. The chain joins TRBV5-1 to TRBJ1-2; 7 positions agree with TRBD1. The CDR3 contains 15 residues. Trimming removed 0 bases from V and 4 bases from J; junction bases left unmatched: 6. The germline CDR1 and CDR2 sequences are SGHRS and YFSETQ. This CDR3 reads CASSLAGGLIYGYTF. CDR3 bases: TGCGCCAGCAGCTTGGCAGGGGGGCTCATCTATGGCTACACCTTC. Full variable domain (missing parts from reference TRBV5-1 and TRBJ1-2): KAGVTQTPRYLIKTRGQQVTLSCSPISGHRSVSWYQQTPGQGLQFLFEYFSETQRNKGNFPGRFSGRQFSNSRSEMNVSTLELGDSALYLCASSLAGGLIYGYTFGSGTRLTVV.

The sample holds many counts of this clonotype. V usage is TRBV7-2 and J usage is TRBJ2-3; D gene uncertain. Trimming shortened V by 1 base and J by 4 bases, and 12 bases separated the two germline ends. CDR3 length: 15 residues. The germline CDR1 and CDR2 sequences are SGHTA and FQGNSA. The DNA for the CDR3 is TGTGCCAGCAGCTTAGGTCAGGTCCATGCAGATACGCAGTATTTT. Translation: CASSLGQVHADTQYF.

Ten or more counts support this clonotype. J is TRBJ2-3 and V is TRBV20-1; 9 nucleotides agree with TRBD2. Germline CDR1 is DFQATT and CDR2 is SNEGSKA (reference sequence). Trimming at V came to 3 bases and at J to 7 bases, leaving 14 bases not matched to a gene. The CDR3 contains 16 residues. CDR3 sequence (DNA): TGCAGTGCTAGTCAGGGCGGGGGGGCGAGTACACATACGCAGTATTTT. Amino acids: CSASQGGGASTHTQYF.

Notes on this clonotype: This sequence may be a read error, since a much larger clone differs from it by one base. The rearrangement uses TRBV4-3 and TRBJ2-7; D ambiguous. CDR1 is LGHNA, CDR2 YSLEER, per germline. V dropped 3 bases and J dropped 2 bases, with 14 bases sitting between them. CDR3 length: 15 amino acids. The CDR3 region is CASSQNPYNTYEQYF. The CDR3 nucleotides are TGCGCCAGCAGCCAGAATCCTTACAACACCTACGAGCAGTACTTC.

This clonotype was counted at least ten times. J is TRBJ2-1 and V is TRBV3-1; TRBD1 aligns across 7 bases. The J segment lost 9 bases and the V segment lost 1 base, leaving 3 bases of the junction unmatched. The CDR3 covers 13 residues. Germline loops: CDR1 LGHDT, CDR2 YNNKEL (reference sequence). In DNA, the CDR3 is TGTGCCAGCAGCCAAGGAGCAGGGGGTGAGCAGTTCTTC. Translation: CASSQGAGGEQFF.

V and J are TRBV29-1 and TRBJ2-7; perhaps TRBD2 as D (6 bases). The CDR3 covers 13 residues. Germline loops: CDR1 SQVTM, CDR2 ANQGSEA. CDR3 sequence: CNAEETGRNEQYF. CDR3 in DNA: TGCAACGCCGAAGAAACGGGGAGGAACGAGCAGTACTTC.

This chain uses TRBV7-9 with TRBJ2-1, with D perhaps being TRBD1 or TRBD2 (5 bases each). CDR3 length equals 12 residues. Trimming cost V 5 bases and J 8 bases, with 10 bases left between them. Per the germline V gene, CDR1 is SEHNR and CDR2 is FQNEAQ (reference sequence). CDR3 in DNA: TGTGCCAGCAGCCGGGACGCCGATGAGCAGTTCTTC. It is translated as CASSRDADEQFF.

The chain combines TRBV11-3 with TRBJ2-5, with TRBD1 identical over 7 bases. CDR1 is SGHNT, CDR2 YENEEA, per germline. V lost 4 bases to trimming and J lost 3 bases; unmatched junction nucleotides: 8. The CDR3 sequence is 15 residues long. CDR3 sequence reads: CASSSIRDSKETQYF. CDR3 nucleotide sequence: TGTGCCAGCAGCTCGATACGGGACAGCAAAGAGACCCAGTACTTC.

This clonotype has ten or more counts. The V gene is TRBV15, the J gene TRBJ2-1, with D possibly being TRBD2 (7 bases). Germline CDR1 LNHNV, CDR2 YYDKDF (reference sequence). V lost 0 bases to trimming and J lost 7 bases, with 16 bases between them. The CDR3 length is 16 residues. The CDR3 sequence is CATSRDSGLGGNEQFF. DNA of the CDR3: TGTGCCACCAGCAGAGATTCCGGACTAGGGGGAAATGAGCAGTTCTTC.

This clonotype occurred many times. CDR3 coding DNA: TGTGCCAGCAGCCAGAGAGCTCCTAATGAAAAACTGTTTTTT. Its translation is CASSQRAPNEKLFF. The chain is built from TRBV3-1 and TRBJ1-4; D gene uncertain. Germline CDR1 reads LGHDT; CDR2 reads YNNKEL (reference sequence). V dropped 3 bases and J dropped 3 bases, with 8 bases sitting between them. This CDR3 has 14 residues.

The sample holds many counts of this clonotype. J is TRBJ2-3 and V is TRBV29-1, with D perhaps TRBD1 (7 bases). The V end lost 3 bases, the J end lost 4 bases, and 14 bases lay between the germline ends. The CDR3 runs 14 residues. In germline, CDR1 is SQVTM, CDR2 ANQGSEA. CDR3 protein: CSVDQPRGADTQYF. The CDR3 nucleotides are TGCAGCGTTGACCAGCCCAGGGGGGCAGATACGCAGTATTTT.

This clonotype was seen only a few times. The chain joins TRBV7-2 to TRBJ2-2; TRBD2 aligns across 11 bases. The V and J ends lost 1 base and 7 bases, in that order; junction bases with no gene match: 2. The CDR3 extends over 15 amino acids. The germline CDR1 and CDR2 sequences are SGHTA and FQGNSA. The CDR3 protein is CASSLELAGVGELFF. The CDR3 coding sequence is TGTGCCAGCAGCTTAGAACTAGCGGGGGTCGGGGAGCTGTTTTTT.

This clonotype was seen only a few times. This chain uses TRBV4-3 with TRBJ2-3, with D unresolved. CDR3 length equals 15 residues. Germline CDR1 is LGHNA and CDR2 is YSLEER. Trimming removed 5 bases at V and 6 bases at J, with 18 bases between. The CDR3 protein is CASSRVGKITDTQYF. CDR3 coding DNA: TGCGCCAGCAGCAGGGTGGGTAAAATCACGGATACGCAGTATTTT.

This clonotype has ten or more counts. J is TRBJ1-6 and V is TRBV7-2; D remains ambiguous. CDR3 length equals 13 residues. The germline V gene encodes CDR1 SGHTA and CDR2 FQGNSA. V was pared by 5 bases and J by 12 bases, with 14 bases between. The DNA for the CDR3 is TGTGCCAGCAGCCTCCCTTTGGTAGGACCCCTCCACTTT. Encoded protein: CASSLPLVGPLHF. The full variable domain, with the rest looked up from reference TRBV7-2 and TRBJ1-6, is GAGVSQSPSNKVTEKGKDVELRCDPISGHTALYWYRQSLGQGLEFLIYFQGNSAPDKSGLPSDRFSAERTGGSVSTLTIQRTQQEDSAVYLCASSLPLVGPLHFGNGTRLTVT.

In its sample, this clonotype was seen many times. V usage is TRBV27 and J usage is TRBJ2-5, with D tentatively TRBD1 (6 bases). Germline V CDR1 and CDR2: MNHEY, SMNVEV (reference sequence). The CDR3 length is 16 residues. Deletions cut 6 bases from V and 2 bases from J, with 19 bases between. CDR3 residues: CASSQRAGEIQETQYF. Written as DNA, the CDR3 is TGTGCCAGCAGCCAGAGGGCAGGGGAAATTCAAGAGACCCAGTACTTC.